These 28 T cell receptor beta chains share one sample of origin, sequenced in a study of T cells in Graves' hyperthyroidism and ophthalmopathy. TCR beta CDR3 region amplification was performed from RNA transcripts. When the TCR CDR3 underwent first-round RT-PCR, the HTBI primer set was used. Each CDR3 protein is one row after TCRdb ran MiXCR on the multiplex PCR reads. The sample lists over 200,000 distinct CDR3 sequences, about 15% occurring once. The sequencing sample was made of blood. The receptors shown here come from a man aged 45-65 years with Graves' hyperthyroidism.

This clonotype was found many times. V gene TRBV7-9 combines with J gene TRBJ2-5; TRBD2 is a possible D gene (6 bases). The CDR3 sequence is 15 residues long. V shed 2 bases and J shed 1 base, with 11 bases lying between them. The V gene's germline CDR1 is SEHNR and CDR2 FQNEAQ (reference sequence). CDR3 region: CASSLWGGLQETQYF. In DNA form, the CDR3 reads TGTGCCAGCAGCTTATGGGGAGGCCTCCAAGAGACCCAGTACTTC.

On this clonotype itself: A much larger clone differs from this one at a single base, so this may be a read error. V usage is TRBV11-2 and J usage is TRBJ2-7, with 16 bases identical to TRBD2. The CDR3 sequence is 18 residues long. From germline, CDR1 is SGHAT and CDR2 FQNNGV. Trimming cost V 0 bases and J 4 bases; bases outside gene matches: 6. Here the CDR3 DNA reads TGTGCCAGCAGCTTAGAGCGGGGACTAGCGGGAGGGGGATACGAGCAGTACTTC. Translated: CASSLERGLAGGGYEQYF.

This clonotype was counted at least ten times. J is TRBJ1-2 and V is TRBV11-2; D gene uncertain. CDR1 and CDR2 from the germline V gene are SGHAT and FQNNGV. V lost 1 base to trimming and J lost 7 bases, with 10 bases between them. This CDR3 has 13 amino acids. The CDR3: CASSLVGEVGYTF. CDR3 nucleotides: TGTGCCAGCAGCTTAGTGGGAGAGGTTGGCTACACCTTC.

This clonotype has a count of ten or more. The CDR3 nucleotides read TGTGCCAGCAGCGTAGATACAGCGTGGGAGACCCAGTACTTC. Encoded protein: CASSVDTAWETQYF. This chain connects TRBV9 to TRBJ2-5; D remains unclear. V lost 0 bases, J lost 5 bases, and 11 bases lay in between. The CDR3 has 14 residues. Germline V CDR1 and CDR2: SGDLS, YYNGEE. The full variable domain, with the rest looked up from reference TRBV9 and TRBJ2-5, is DSGVTQTPKHLITATGQRVTLRCSPRSGDLSVYWYQQSLDQGLQFLIQYYNGEERAKGNILERFSAQQFPDLHSELNLSSLELGDSALYFCASSVDTAWETQYFGPGTRLLVL.

This clonotype has more than one count but fewer than ten. This sequence joins TRBV6-1 and TRBJ2-7; 8 positions match TRBD1. CDR1 is MNHNS, CDR2 SASEGT, per germline. The CDR3 spans 13 residues. Trimming took 6 bases from V and 2 from J; bases not matched to a gene: 3. The CDR3 DNA reads as TGTGCCAGCAGCCGGACAGGGCCCTACGAGCAGTACTTC. It translates to CASSRTGPYEQYF.

This clonotype appeared a few times. The chain employs TRBV7-2 and TRBJ1-5, with no clear D. Trimming took 5 bases from V and 4 from J, leaving 30 bases between them. CDR3 length: 20 residues. Germline assignment: CDR1 SGHTA and CDR2 FQGNSA. The CDR3 spells CASSPLGSAGPAGFNQPQHF. The CDR3 DNA is TGTGCCAGCAGCCCTCTGGGTTCAGCAGGCCCTGCGGGCTTTAATCAGCCCCAGCATTTT. The whole variable domain, remainder taken from reference TRBV7-2 and TRBJ1-5, is GAGVSQSPSNKVTEKGKDVELRCDPISGHTALYWYRQSLGQGLEFLIYFQGNSAPDKSGLPSDRFSAERTGGSVSTLTIQRTQQEDSAVYLCASSPLGSAGPAGFNQPQHFGDGTRLSIL.

V gene TRBV6-2 or TRBV6-3 combines with J gene TRBJ1-1; possibly TRBD1 for D (5 bases). Trimming left V 0 bases short and J 0 bases short, with 8 bases between. The germline V gene has CDR1 MNHEY and CDR2 SVGEGT. This CDR3 region has 15 residues. CDR3 sequence reads: CASSYSQGMNTEAFF. In DNA form, the CDR3 reads TGTGCCAGCAGTTACTCGCAGGGAATGAACACTGAAGCTTTCTTT.

This clonotype appeared many times. In DNA, the CDR3 is TGCAGTGCCTGGAGCGGGAGGATTTACGAGCAGTACTTC. It codes for CSAWSGRIYEQYF. The J gene is TRBJ2-7, the V gene TRBV20-1, with TRBD2 identical over 9 bases. CDR3 length equals 13 residues. Per the germline V gene, CDR1 is DFQATT and CDR2 is SNEGSKA (reference sequence). The trim removed 6 bases at V and 4 bases at J, leaving 7 bases unmatched.

This clonotype was counted only a few times. The V call is TRBV29-1, the J call TRBJ1-2, with TRBD1 as a possible D gene (6 bases). CDR1 is SQVTM and CDR2 is ANQGSEA in the germline V gene. V was clipped by 6 bases and J by 2 bases, with 16 bases between them. This CDR3 comprises 14 residues. The CDR3 DNA is TGCAGCGTCGCCAGGGACAACCAAAACTATGGCTACACCTTC. Translated, it gives CSVARDNQNYGYTF.

The chain carries TRBV3-1 and TRBJ1-2, with D tentatively TRBD1 (5 bases). CDR1 is LGHDT and CDR2 is YNNKEL in the germline V gene (reference sequence). The CDR3 is 14 residues long. V lost 1 base and J 2 bases, leaving 8 bases between the germline ends. The CDR3 sequence: CASSQGSGNYGYTF. CDR3 bases: TGTGCCAGCAGCCAAGGTTCAGGGAACTATGGCTACACCTTC. The full variable domain, completed using reference TRBV3-1 and TRBJ1-2, is DTAVSQTPKYLVTQMGNDKSIKCEQNLGHDTMYWYKQDSKKFLKIMFSYNNKELIINETVPNRFSPKSPDKAHLNLHINSLELGDSAVYFCASSQGSGNYGYTFGSGTRLTVV.

This clonotype was seen ten or more times. V gene TRBV18 combines with J gene TRBJ2-1, with 12 bases aligning to TRBD2. With V trimmed by 3 bases and J by 3 bases, 3 bases remained unmatched. The CDR3 has 16 amino acids. The germline V gene encodes CDR1 KGHSH and CDR2 LQKENI. The CDR3 reads CASSPLGLAGYNEQFF. CDR3 DNA sequence: TGTGCCAGCTCACCTCTGGGACTAGCGGGCTACAATGAGCAGTTCTTC.

This clonotype appeared many times. The rearrangement uses TRBV12-3 or TRBV12-4 and TRBJ1-2; no firm D call. The CDR3 has 12 amino acids. V was shortened by 8 bases and J by 6 bases, with 13 bases between the two germline ends. The CDR3 here is CASRPPPHGYTF. As DNA, the CDR3 is TGTGCCAGCCGACCTCCCCCGCATGGCTACACCTTC.

This rearrangement joins TRBV15 to TRBJ2-5; no definite D call. CDR1 is LNHNV, CDR2 YYDKDF, per germline (reference sequence). This CDR3 has 16 amino acids. V was shortened by 0 bases and J by 2 bases, with 13 bases between the two germline ends. The CDR3 nucleotides read TGTGCCACCAGCAGAGAGGCAAGAACAAAACAAGAGACCCAGTACTTC. The encoded protein is CATSREARTKQETQYF. Together with reference TRBV15 and TRBJ2-5, the CDR3 gives the full variable domain: DAMVIQNPRYQVTQFGKPVTLSCSQTLNHNVMYWYQQKSSQAPKLLFHYYDKDFNNEADTPDNFQSRRPNTSFCFLDIRSPGLGDTAMYLCATSREARTKQETQYFGPGTRLLVL.

This clonotype was recorded many times. The chain recombines TRBV6-1 with TRBJ2-2, with TRBD2 matching over 14 bases. CDR1 is MNHNS, CDR2 SASEGT, per germline. Trimming removed 6 bases from V and 7 bases from J; junction bases left unmatched: 4. The CDR3 sequence is 15 residues long. CDR3 in amino acids: CASSGLAGGNGELFF. The CDR3 DNA is TGTGCCAGCAGCGGACTAGCGGGAGGTAACGGGGAGCTGTTTTTT.

Ten or more counts support this clonotype. The V and J genes are TRBV28 and TRBJ1-4; D not resolved. The CDR3 sequence is 14 residues long. Germline lookup yields CDR1 MDHEN and CDR2 SYDVKM. Trimming took off 3 bases at V and 2 bases at J, with 7 bases between the two ends. The CDR3 region is CASSLTDTNEKLFF. The DNA for the CDR3 is TGTGCCAGCAGTTTGACGGACACTAATGAAAAACTGTTTTTT.

V and J are TRBV20-1 and TRBJ2-5; D is unclear. The CDR3 runs to 13 residues. The ends were cut back, 4 bases at V and 1 base at J, with 10 bases in the middle. Germline CDR1 is DFQATT and CDR2 is SNEGSKA (reference sequence). The CDR3 protein is CSAMGNLQETQYF. Here the CDR3 DNA reads TGCAGTGCTATGGGAAACCTCCAAGAGACCCAGTACTTC.

This clonotype came up a few times. The chain combines TRBV12-3 or TRBV12-4 with TRBJ2-2, with D possibly called TRBD1 or TRBD2 (5 bases each). V dropped 3 bases and J dropped 4 bases, with 12 bases sitting between them. The length of the CDR3 is 15 residues. CDR3 sequence (DNA): TGTGCCAGCAGTTTTTGGGGACGGGGCACCGGGGAGCTGTTTTTT. This gives the protein CASSFWGRGTGELFF.

This clonotype occurred a few times. The V gene is TRBV3-1, the J gene TRBJ2-3; D is unclear. This CDR3 has 13 amino acids. Per germline, CDR1 LGHDT and CDR2 YNNKEL (reference sequence). The V end lost 0 bases, the J end lost 5 bases, and 6 bases lay between the germline ends. The CDR3 region is CASSQEGLDTQYF. In DNA, the CDR3 is TGTGCCAGCAGCCAAGAGGGTTTAGATACGCAGTATTTT.

The chain recombines TRBV7-2 with TRBJ2-5; no clear D gene. V was pared by 1 base and J by 5 bases, with 11 bases between. Germline values: CDR1 SGHTA, CDR2 FQGNSA. The CDR3 extends over 14 amino acids. CDR3 sequence: CASSLGSSRETQYF. The CDR3 region has the DNA TGTGCCAGCAGCTTAGGGTCCAGTCGGGAGACCCAGTACTTC.

Turning to this clonotype: A much bigger clone sits one base away, suggesting this may be a read error. The chain employs TRBV20-1 and TRBJ1-6, with D possibly matching TRBD1 (5 bases). The V gene lost 2 bases and the J gene lost 6 bases, with 11 bases spanning the gap. Germline CDR1 and CDR2: DFQATT and SNEGSKA (reference sequence). The length of the CDR3 is 14 residues. CDR3 in amino acids: CSARKDSSNSPLHF. The DNA for the CDR3 is TGCAGTGCTAGAAAAGACAGCAGTAATTCACCCCTCCACTTT.

This chain links TRBV6-1 with TRBJ2-3, with 8 bases aligning to TRBD2. CDR1 is MNHNS and CDR2 is SASEGT in the germline V gene. The length of the CDR3 is 15 residues. V lost 2 bases and J lost 14; bases outside the gene matches: 15. In nucleotides, the CDR3 is TGTGCCAGCAGTGAACTGGCAGCGGGAGTGGGGGTCCGGTATTTT. This codes for CASSELAAGVGVRYF.

This clonotype showed up many times. V and J are TRBV3-1 and TRBJ2-7; D may match TRBD1 or TRBD2 (7 bases each). In germline, CDR1 is LGHDT, CDR2 YNNKEL (reference sequence). This CDR3 comprises 14 residues. The V and J ends lost 2 bases and 6 bases respectively, with 14 bases between them. The CDR3 reads CASSQSGTAGEQYF. The CDR3 DNA reads TGTGCCAGCAGCCAAAGCGGGACAGCAGGCGAGCAGTACTTC.

The sample holds a few counts of this clonotype. The genes are TRBV5-1 and TRBJ2-7; D not certain. The germline V gene has CDR1 SGHRS and CDR2 YFSETQ. This CDR3 is built from 14 residues. V was shortened by 4 bases and J by 2 bases, with 13 bases between the two germline ends. DNA of the CDR3: TGCGCCAGCAGCCCGGACGGAGCAACCTACGAGCAGTACTTC. Residues: CASSPDGATYEQYF.

The chain links TRBV30 to TRBJ2-4; D may correspond to TRBD1 or TRBD2 (5 bases each). The V end lost 2 bases, the J end lost 0 bases, and 11 bases lay between the germline ends. The germline V gene encodes CDR1 GTSNPN and CDR2 SVGIG (reference sequence). The CDR3 extends over 15 amino acids. The CDR3 region has the DNA TGTGCCTGGAGTTGGGGGATAATAGCCAAAAACATTCAGTACTTC. Translated, it gives CAWSWGIIAKNIQYF.

The chain uses TRBV6-1 and TRBJ2-2; possible D gene TRBD1, 6 bases. V lost 6 bases and J lost 1, with 15 bases in between. The V gene's germline CDR1 is MNHNS and CDR2 SASEGT. The CDR3 contains 16 residues. CDR3 nucleotide sequence: TGTGCCAGCAGCGCACAGGGTACGGGGAACACCGGGGAGCTGTTTTTT. Its translation is CASSAQGTGNTGELFF.

This clonotype was recorded a few times. The CDR3, as DNA: TGTGCCAGTAGTCCTGGGGGCTATGAGCAGTTCTTC. Its protein is CASSPGGYEQFF. This chain links TRBV19 with TRBJ2-1; tentative D call: TRBD1 (6 bases). The V and J ends lost 5 bases and 8 bases respectively, with 10 bases between them. Germline-derived CDR1 and CDR2 are LNHDA and SQIVND (reference sequence). The CDR3 contains 12 residues.

This clonotype was detected only a few times. Relative to the germline gene, one junction end is altered; a read error may explain this. The chain couples TRBV18 to TRBJ2-3; D remains unclear. Per the germline V gene, CDR1 is KGHSH and CDR2 is LQKENI. This CDR3 has 15 amino acids. CDR3 residues: CASSPPSERTNTQYF. Written as DNA, the CDR3 is TGTGCCAGCTCACCACCGAGCGAGCGCACAAATACGCAGTATTTT.

This clonotype was detected many times. This sequence joins TRBV11-1 and TRBJ2-1; D gene ambiguous. The germline V gene has CDR1 SGHAT and CDR2 FQDESV (reference sequence). This CDR3 has 12 amino acids. V was shortened by 3 bases and J by 7 bases, with 7 bases between the two germline ends. The CDR3 loop is CASSFVGNEQFF. The CDR3 DNA sequence: TGTGCCAGCAGCTTTGTGGGTAATGAGCAGTTCTTC.